Each of the 3 T cell receptor beta chains below was sequenced from the same sample in a study of shared clonotypes between healthy human individuals. Clones were sequenced by immunoSEQ multiplex PCR, and TCRdb holds only the in-frame ones, with some missing. The table shows fewer than 500,000 clones, with 75% to 80% occurring only once. The sequenced sample was PBMCs. Every receptor here comes from a woman aged 40 to 55 in good health. Some clones in this sample may be carry-over from other donors' samples.

The chain is built from TRBV5-1 and TRBJ1-1; D might be TRBD1 (5 bases). The CDR3 is 14 residues long. Germline CDR1 SGHRS, CDR2 YFSETQ. Between the trimmed V and J ends, which lost 1 base and 1 base, there was a span of 8 bases. CDR3 nucleotide sequence: TGCGCCAGCAGCTTGCCCGGGACGAACACTGAAGCTTTCTTT. This translates into CASSLPGTNTEAFF.

The chain recombines TRBV30 with TRBJ1-5; tentative D call: TRBD1 (6 bases). CDR3 size: 13 residues. Germline lookup yields CDR1 GTSNPN and CDR2 SVGIG (reference sequence). V lost 4 bases and J 4 bases, leaving 11 bases between the germline ends. Here the CDR3 DNA reads TGTGCCTGGACCCGGGACACTAATCAGCCCCAGCATTTT. Translation: CAWTRDTNQPQHF. The complete variable domain, with remaining parts taken from reference TRBV30 and TRBJ1-5, reads SQTIHQWPATLVQPVGSPLSLECTVEGTSNPNLYWYRQAAGRGLQLLFYSVGIGQISSEVPQNLSASRPQDRQFILSSKKLLLSDSGFYLCAWTRDTNQPQHFGDGTRLSIL.

The chain employs TRBV2 and TRBJ2-2; possible D gene TRBD1, 5 bases. Trimming took 2 bases from V and 2 from J, leaving 12 bases between them. Per the germline V gene, CDR1 is SNHLY and CDR2 is FYNNEI. The CDR3 extends over 16 amino acids. CDR3 in DNA: TGTGCCAGCAGTGAATGGGCAGGGTTAAACACCGGGGAGCTGTTTTTT. Encoded protein: CASSEWAGLNTGELFF.